The sequence of this T cell receptor (beta chain) was determined in a study of patients and donors after allogeneic stem cell transplantation. This clonotype was detected a few times. The CDR3 has 15 residues. Per the germline V gene, CDR1 is ENHRY and CDR2 is SYGVKD. With 2 bases clipped from V and 10 bases from J, the junction kept 5 bases outside the gene matches. TCRdb fed the RT-PCR reads into MiXCR, producing one record per CDR3 protein. Of fewer than 200,000 distinct CDR3 sequences listed, around 30% are singletons. The sequence was obtained from a human donor who was either an allogeneic HSCT recipient or a stem cell or donor lymphocyte infusion donor (not recorded which). It is not recorded whose cells these are; they may come from a transplant donor. The chain combines TRBV10-3 with TRBJ1-6; TRBD1 matches at 10 bases. Sample: blood, either unsorted or a sorted T cell fraction (not recorded which). CDR3 in DNA: TGTGCCATCAGTGAGAGGGGACAGGGGCGCTCACCCCTCCACTTT. Translation gives CAISERGQGRSPLHF.